The rows below give T cell receptor beta chains drawn from one sample of a study of shared clonotypes between healthy human individuals. Profiled with immunoSEQ multiplex PCR; TCRdb holds only in-frame clones, not every one. The sample lists 180,000 or so clones; roughly 93% were seen once. Sequencing input: naive CD4+ T cells sorted from blood. All receptors come from a young woman in good health. Both conserved end residues are part of each CDR3. Each record gives: V gene, D gene, clone size, J gene, CDR3 DNA, CDR3 protein. D genes are given only for firm matches. Size values are once, few and many counts, or a class for expanded clones, and some rows have none.

TRBV9	TRBD2	-	TRBJ2-7	TGTGCCAGCAGCCCCCGACTGGCGGGAGTCGAGCAGTACTTC	CASSPRLAGVEQYF
TRBV5-1	-	few	TRBJ1-2	TGCGCCAGCAGCCGTACAGGGTATGGCTACACCTTC	CASSRTGYGYTF
TRBV6-1	TRBD1	-	TRBJ2-7	TGTGCCAGCAGTGGTCGGGACAGCTTATCCTACGAGCAGTACTTC	CASSGRDSLSYEQYF
TRBV5-1	-	few	TRBJ2-7	TGCGCCAGCGGAGGTAGCGACCCCTACGAGCAGTACTTC	CASGGSDPYEQYF
TRBV27	TRBD2	-	TRBJ2-1	TGTGCCAGCAGTTTCGGCGGGAGTTCCTACAATGAGCAGTTCTTC	CASSFGGSSYNEQFF
TRBV5-1	TRBD2	-	TRBJ2-7	TGCGCCAGCAGCTTTCGGGAGGTGCCCTACGAGCAGTACTTC	CASSFREVPYEQYF
TRBV28	-	-	TRBJ1-4	TGTGCCAGCAGTCCGCCATGGGAAAAACTGTTTTTT	CASSPPWEKLFF
TRBV6-5	-	-	TRBJ2-7	TGTGCCAGCAGTCCGCGACGAGACGAGCAGTACTTC	CASSPRRDEQYF
TRBV28	-	-	TRBJ2-7	TGTGCCAGCAGCTTTCTAGGCCGGGAAAACTACGAGCAGTACTTC	CASSFLGRENYEQYF
TRBV5-1	-	-	TRBJ2-2	TGCGCCAGCAGCTTGGCCTGGACTTCCACCGGGGAGCTGTTTTTT	CASSLAWTSTGELFF
TRBV18	TRBD2	-	TRBJ2-1	TGTGCCAGCTCACCATGGACTAGCGGGACAGCCTCCTACAATGAGCAGTTCTTC	CASSPWTSGTASYNEQFF
TRBV7-2	-	-	TRBJ1-5	TGTGCCAGCAGTGACGGGAACAATCAGCCCCAGCATTTT	CASSDGNNQPQHF
TRBV11-3	TRBD1	-	TRBJ2-1	TGTGCCAGCAGCGGACAGGGAGACAATGAGCAGTTCTTC	CASSGQGDNEQFF
TRBV5-1	TRBD1	-	TRBJ2-7	TGCGCCAGCAGCCTACAGGGACCGGGACAGACCTACGAGCAGTACTTC	CASSLQGPGQTYEQYF
TRBV5-1	-	-	TRBJ2-7	TGCGCCAGCAGCTTCGGATCCATGACTTACGAGCAGTACTTC	CASSFGSMTYEQYF